The source of this T cell receptor (beta chain) is a study of human T cells and chemical hapten exposure. In the study overall: The patch tests put 0.01% DPC on the skin of the upper back and were read 6 days later. Alopecia areata, totalis or universalis was found in mostly female patients. Regarding the study as a whole: Given that the donors had alopecia, their immune response may differ from that seen in healthy people.

In this sample, this clonotype turned up a few times. No antigen is known for it. TCRdb recomputed calls from the RACE reads with MiXCR, one row per CDR3 protein. In the table there are approximately 52,000 distinct CDR3 sequences, roughly 9.6% of which are singletons. The CDR3 is made up of 15 amino acids. The V segment lost 5 bases and the J segment 7 bases; nucleotides outside the gene matches: 8. Germline V gives CDR1 SGHTA, CDR2 FQGNSA. Described time point: patch test 1, 2 weeks after DPC sensitization. Specified treatment: therapeutic diphenylcyclopropenone sensitization with weekly scalp DPC. Total RNA was isolated from unfractionated whole blood.

The TCR originated in a woman aged 40 to 50 with alopecia areata. Some clones in this sample may be carry-over from other donors' samples. This sequence joins TRBV7-2 and TRBJ2-2; 9 positions agree with TRBD1. The material was whole blood, obtained in connection with sensitization to the hapten diphenylcyclopropenone (DPC). The CDR3 here is CASSPQGQGNGELFF. As DNA, the CDR3 is TGTGCCAGCAGCCCGCAAGGACAGGGGAACGGGGAGCTGTTTTTT. Variable domain in full (rest from reference TRBV7-2 and TRBJ2-2): GAGVSQSPSNKVTEKGKDVELRCDPISGHTALYWYRQSLGQGLEFLIYFQGNSAPDKSGLPSDRFSAERTGGSVSTLTIQRTQQEDSAVYLCASSPQGQGNGELFFGEGSRLTVL.